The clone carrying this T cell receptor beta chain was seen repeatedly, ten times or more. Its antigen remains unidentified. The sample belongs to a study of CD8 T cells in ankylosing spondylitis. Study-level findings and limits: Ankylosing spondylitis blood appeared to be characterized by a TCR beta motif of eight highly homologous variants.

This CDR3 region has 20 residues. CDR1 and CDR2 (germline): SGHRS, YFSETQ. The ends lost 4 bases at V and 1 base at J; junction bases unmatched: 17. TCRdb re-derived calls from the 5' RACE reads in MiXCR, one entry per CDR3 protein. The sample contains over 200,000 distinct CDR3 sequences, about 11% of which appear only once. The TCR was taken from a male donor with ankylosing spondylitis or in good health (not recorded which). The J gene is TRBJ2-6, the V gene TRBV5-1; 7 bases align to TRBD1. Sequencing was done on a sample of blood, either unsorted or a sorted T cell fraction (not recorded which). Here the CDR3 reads CASSPRLWDSGASGANVLTF. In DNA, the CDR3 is TGCGCCAGCAGCCCACGGCTTTGGGACAGTGGGGCTTCTGGGGCCAACGTCCTGACTTTC.